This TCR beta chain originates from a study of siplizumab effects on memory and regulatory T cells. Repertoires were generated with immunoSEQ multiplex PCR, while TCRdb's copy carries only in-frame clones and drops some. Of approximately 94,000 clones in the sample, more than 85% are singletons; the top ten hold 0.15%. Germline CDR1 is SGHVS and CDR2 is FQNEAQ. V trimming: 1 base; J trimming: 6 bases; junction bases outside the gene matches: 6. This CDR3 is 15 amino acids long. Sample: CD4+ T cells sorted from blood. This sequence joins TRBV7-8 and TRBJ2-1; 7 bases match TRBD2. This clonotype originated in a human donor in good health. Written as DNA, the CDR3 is TGTGCCAGCAGCTTAGTACGGTGGGGGGGCAATGAGCAGTTCTTC. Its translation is CASSLVRWGGNEQFF.